The entry below describes one TCR beta chain. These data are taken from a study of T cell repertoires in cytomegalovirus infection. Study overall: CMV infection together with matching HLA type was indicated by public TCR beta signatures.

CDR3 length: 13 residues. Trimming removed 8 bases at V and 3 bases at J, with 11 bases between. TCRdb fed the reads into MiXCR, producing one record per CDR3 protein. The repertoire has about 310,000 distinct CDR3 sequences, around a sixth of them found once; the top ten carry around 12%. The TCR was taken from a human donor in good health (CMV status not recorded). Some clones in this sample may be carry-over from other donors' samples. This chain connects TRBV12-3 or TRBV12-4 to TRBJ1-3; no reliable D call. Sequencing input: PBMCs. In DNA, the CDR3 is TGTGCCAGCCGAGATCAAGTTGGAAACACCATATATTTT. This sequence encodes CASRDQVGNTIYF.